The TCR beta chain under discussion was sequenced for a study of blood T cells in healthy people across ages. Ranging in age from roughly 6 to 95, the donors were healthy Caucasian individuals from Russia. The length of the CDR3 is 14 residues. Germline-derived CDR1 and CDR2 are SGHTA and FQGNSA. Points on this clonotype: The antigen is not known.

Using a J-beta primer mix together with a sample-barcoded 5' primer, a second PCR was run for roughly 6 to 12 cycles. A single record per CDR3 protein comes from TCRdb applying MiXCR to the 5' RACE reads. The sample consists of about 970,000 distinct CDR3 sequences, just over 50% of them appearing once. General study findings and limits: Reliance upon unsorted PBMCs precluded definitive naive versus antigen-experienced comparison. It was held that diversity estimates obtained from one million T cells represented underestimates. Per million T cells, the diversity of TCR beta decreased roughly linearly as age advanced.

Sequencing was performed on blood. The TCR was taken from a woman in her sixties in good health. The chain has TRBV7-2 and TRBJ2-7; possibly TRBD1 for D (5 bases). The closer fit of TRBJ2-5 to the DNA end suggests the J call may be wrong. The CDR3 loop is CASSVPWSRGTQYF. CDR3 sequence (DNA): TGTGCCAGCAGCGTACCATGGTCAAGGGGGACCCAGTACTTC.